This T cell receptor beta chain was retrieved from a study of blood T cells in healthy people across ages. Through a sample-barcoded 5' primer and a J-beta primer mix, a second PCR was run for roughly 6 to 12 cycles. TCRdb used MiXCR to reprocess the 5' RACE reads, holding one entry per CDR3 protein. The sample lists about 680,000 distinct CDR3 sequences, about half occurring once. The CDR3 consists of 13 residues. Germline assignment: CDR1 MNHEY and CDR2 SMNVEV (reference sequence). V gave up 5 bases and J gave up 8 bases, with 14 bases separating them. This sequence joins TRBV27 and TRBJ2-3; unclear D gene. The receptor's source is a woman aged 60-70 years in good health. Sample: blood. The CDR3 sequence is CASSAPAGFTQYF. CDR3 nucleotides: TGTGCCAGCAGTGCCCCCGCCGGGTTTACGCAGTATTTT.